A selection of T cell receptor beta chains follows, all from one sample in a study of control samples from healthy donors and cancer patients. Method: immunoSEQ multiplex PCR; TCRdb's copy keeps in-frame clones and lacks some. The table records 150,000 or so clones, 75% to 95% of them present only once. Sequencing was done on a sample of blood. The receptors shown here come from a man aged 35 to 55 in good health. The CDR3 runs from the conserved cysteine through the conserved F or W. A D gene is named only where the DNA matches it firmly. Clone size is not always given. Where it is, it says once, few, many or a class for expanded clones.

TRBD2	NA	TRBV30	TRBJ2-7	TGTGCCTGGAGTCGACTAGCGGGGGGCTACGAGCAGTACTTC	CAWSRLAGGYEQYF
NA	NA	TRBV30	TRBJ2-5	TGTGCCTGGACCCTACCAAGGGTAGGGGCTGAGGAGACCCAGTACTTC	CAWTLPRVGAEETQYF
NA	NA	TRBV24-1	TRBJ1-3	TGTGCCACCAGTGATTTGGCAGGGCGGGATGGGGACACCATATATTTT	CATSDLAGRDGDTIYF
NA	NA	TRBV15	TRBJ1-1	TGTGCCACCAGCAGAGGGGTAGCCGGGAACACTGAAGCTTTCTTT	CATSRGVAGNTEAFF
NA	NA	TRBV7-9	TRBJ2-2	TGTGCCAGCAGCTTTCAGGGTACCGGGGAGCTGTTTTTT	CASSFQGTGELFF
TRBD2	NA	TRBV28	TRBJ2-1	TGTGCCAGCAGTTTTGGGCTAGCGGGGGGGCCTTGGCAGTTCTTC	CASSFGLAGGPWQFF
NA	NA	TRBV7-3	TRBJ2-3	TGTGCCAGCAGCTTAACCAGCGGGCCAGATACGCAGTATTTT	CASSLTSGPDTQYF
NA	NA	TRBV28	TRBJ1-2	TGTGCCAGCAGTTTATTCCCGCCCTCGGGCTACACCTTC	CASSLFPPSGYTF
TRBD1	NA	TRBV5-1	TRBJ1-1	TGCGCCAGCAGCAGTGCCGGGACAGGGGTGCACACTGAAGCTTTCTTT	CASSSAGTGVHTEAFF
NA	NA	TRBV7-9	TRBJ2-2	TGTGCCAGCAGCTTAGCAGGGGCCGGGGAGCTGTTTTTT	CASSLAGAGELFF
TRBD1	NA	TRBV6-5	TRBJ1-2	TGTGCCAGCAGTTACTCGGGGACAGGGGTAGGCTACACCTTC	CASSYSGTGVGYTF
NA	NA	TRBV13	TRBJ1-4	TGTGCCAGCAGCTTTAAGGTTGGAAATGAAAAACTGTTTTTT	CASSFKVGNEKLFF
TRBD1	NA	TRBV2	TRBJ2-7	TGTGCCAGCAGTCCGTTGGTGACAGGGGGGTACGAGCAGTACTTC	CASSPLVTGGYEQYF
TRBD2	NA	TRBV30	TRBJ2-3	TGTGCCTGGAGTGGGGGACTAGCAGATACGCAGTATTTT	CAWSGGLADTQYF
TRBD1	NA	TRBV6-6	TRBJ2-7	TGTGCCAGCAGTAAGGACAGGGGAGCCTACGAGCAGTACTTC	CASSKDRGAYEQYF
TRBD2	NA	TRBV5-1	TRBJ2-1	TGCGCCAGCAGCTTACTAGCGGGGGTTGAGTTCTTC	CASSLLAGVEFF
NA	NA	TRBV19	TRBJ1-1	TGTGCCAGTAGTCTAGTTGGCGTGAACACTGAAGCTTTCTTT	CASSLVGVNTEAFF
TRBD1	NA	TRBV7-3	TRBJ2-7	TGTGCCAGCAGCTTAAAGGGACAGGGGCCCTACGAGCAGTACTTC	CASSLKGQGPYEQYF
TRBD1	NA	TRBV5-4	TRBJ2-3	TGTGCCAGCAGCTTCCAGACAGGGATGAGCCCAGATACGCAGTATTTT	CASSFQTGMSPDTQYF
NA	few	TRBV5-1	TRBJ1-2	TGCGCCAGCAGCCAGACAAATAACTATGGCTACACCTTC	CASSQTNNYGYTF
NA	NA	TRBV6-5	TRBJ1-2	TGTGCCAGCAGTCCAACAGGGAACTATGGCTACACCTTC	CASSPTGNYGYTF
NA	NA	TRBV5-1	TRBJ1-4	TGCGCCAGCAGCTTGGCCACGGACTATAATGAAAAACTGTTTTTT	CASSLATDYNEKLFF
TRBD1	NA	TRBV5-4	TRBJ1-6	TGTGCCAGCAGCTTGGACAGGGGGTTGAGTAATTCACCCCTCCACTTT	CASSLDRGLSNSPLHF
NA	few	TRBV3-1/TRBV3-2	TRBJ1-3	TGTGCCAGCAGCCCTTGGGGAAACACCATATATTTT	CASSPWGNTIYF
TRBD1	NA	TRBV2	TRBJ2-7	TGTGCCGGCAGTGGGACAGGATCTTTCTACGAGCAGTACTTC	CAGSGTGSFYEQYF
NA	NA	TRBV28	TRBJ1-1	TGTGCCAGCAGCCCCGGGGCACGGGATTTCGTGATGAACACTGAAGCTTTCTTT	CASSPGARDFVMNTEAFF
NA	NA	TRBV5-6	TRBJ2-5	TGTGCCAGCAGCTTGGTGGGAGGTGGAGAGACCCAGTACTTC	CASSLVGGGETQYF
TRBD1	once	TRBV6-5	TRBJ1-5	TGTGCCAGCACCCGACAGGGGATGAGCAATCAGCCCCAGCATTTT	CASTRQGMSNQPQHF
NA	NA	TRBV5-1	TRBJ1-5	TGCGCCAGCAGCTTAGGGTTGGGTTTAGATCAGCCCCAGCATTTT	CASSLGLGLDQPQHF
NA	NA	TRBV30	TRBJ1-6	TGTGCCTGGAGATACCGGGAAGTTTATAATTCACCCCTCCACTTT	CAWRYREVYNSPLHF
NA	NA	TRBV25-1	TRBJ1-3	TGTGCCAGCAGTGACTCTGACAGAGGAAACACCATATATTTT	CASSDSDRGNTIYF
NA	NA	TRBV12-3/TRBV12-4	TRBJ1-2	TGTGCCAGCAGTTTAGTGGGGGAAGGCTACACCTTC	CASSLVGEGYTF
NA	NA	TRBV4-2	TRBJ2-5	TGTGCCAGCAGCCAACCCACCCAGTCCGGGTTAGAGACCCAGTACTTC	CASSQPTQSGLETQYF
NA	NA	TRBV6-4	TRBJ2-7	TGTGCCATCCCCTTCTACGAGCAGTACTTC	CAIPFYEQYF
NA	NA	TRBV6-5	TRBJ1-6	TGTGCCAGCAGTTCGGTTGGAAATTCACCCCTCCACTTT	CASSSVGNSPLHF
TRBD1	NA	TRBV7-8	TRBJ1-1	TGTGCCAGCAGCCTAGACAGGGGGCTAACAGGCACTGAAGCTTTCTTT	CASSLDRGLTGTEAFF
TRBD1	NA	TRBV7-2	TRBJ1-1	TGTGCCAGCAGCTTAGGGTTGGCAGGGGGAGAAGCTTTCTTT	CASSLGLAGGEAFF
NA	NA	TRBV5-5	TRBJ2-7	TGTGCCAGCAGCTATGGGCCCGGCTACGAGCAGTACTTC	CASSYGPGYEQYF
TRBD1	NA	TRBV7-9	TRBJ2-5	TGTGCCAGCAGCACGGGACAGGGGAGGGAAGAGACCCAGTACTTC	CASSTGQGREETQYF
NA	NA	TRBV6-4	TRBJ1-6	TGTGCCAGCAGTGACGAGAGAAATTCACCCCTCCACTTT	CASSDERNSPLHF
TRBD2	NA	TRBV9	TRBJ2-1	TGTGCCAGCAGCGTAGTAAGGCTAGCGGGGGGGAACAGCTCCTACAATGAGCAGTTCTTC	CASSVVRLAGGNSSYNEQFF
TRBD1	NA	TRBV19	TRBJ2-1	TGTGCCAGTCTCCCCGGTAGGGGGCGCAGTAATGAGCAGTTCTTC	CASLPGRGRSNEQFF
NA	NA	TRBV21-1	TRBJ1-1	TGTGCCAGCAGCGCCAGGGGGATTTGTGAAGCTTTCTTT	CASSARGICEAFF
NA	NA	TRBV24-1	TRBJ2-2	TGTGCCACCAGTGCTCCCCCCCCTGGGGAGCTGTTTTTT	CATSAPPPGELFF
NA	NA	TRBV2	TRBJ2-1	TGTGCCAGCAGAGAGGGAGACCTTTCCTACAATGAGCAGTTCTTC	CASREGDLSYNEQFF
NA	NA	TRBV5-8	TRBJ2-1	TGTGCCAGCAGACCGCTTGTCGGGGGCGCCTACAATGAGCAGTTCTTC	CASRPLVGGAYNEQFF
TRBD2	NA	TRBV7-3	TRBJ2-5	TGTGCCAGCAGCTTAACGTTAGCGGGGGGAGAGACCCAGTACTTC	CASSLTLAGGETQYF
TRBD1	NA	TRBV30	TRBJ1-2	TGTGCCTGCCCGCCTTCCACAGGGGGGGACTATGGCTACACCTTC	CACPPSTGGDYGYTF
TRBD2	once	TRBV19	TRBJ2-7	TGTGCCAGTAGTTCCCCGGGACTACCCTCCTACGAGCAGTACTTC	CASSSPGLPSYEQYF
NA	NA	TRBV5-6	TRBJ2-7	TGTGCCAGCAGCACCACGGGGGGCCTTTATTACGAGCAGTACTTC	CASSTTGGLYYEQYF
NA	NA	TRBV5-8	TRBJ1-2	TGTGCCAGCAGCTTAACCAGGGTGGCGGGCTACACCTTC	CASSLTRVAGYTF
NA	NA	TRBV19	TRBJ1-2	TGTGCCACTTGGGGGGGGCGAGGCTACACCTTC	CATWGGRGYTF
TRBD1	NA	TRBV7-9	TRBJ1-2	TGTGCCAGCAGCTTAGAACAGGGGTATGGCTACACCTTC	CASSLEQGYGYTF
NA	NA	TRBV29-1	TRBJ1-1	TGCAGCGCCGAAGCCATGAACACTGAAGCTTTCTTT	CSAEAMNTEAFF
NA	NA	TRBV29-1	TRBJ2-1	TGCAGCGGGGGTCCCGGGGCCGGCTCCTACAATGAGCAGTTCTTC	CSGGPGAGSYNEQFF
NA	once	TRBV12-3/TRBV12-4	TRBJ2-4	TGTGCCAGCAAAATAGCAGGGATGTACATTCAGTACTTC	CASKIAGMYIQYF
NA	NA	TRBV7-8	TRBJ1-1	TGTGCCAGCAGCTTAAGGAGGGGTGTCACTGAAGCTTTCTTT	CASSLRRGVTEAFF